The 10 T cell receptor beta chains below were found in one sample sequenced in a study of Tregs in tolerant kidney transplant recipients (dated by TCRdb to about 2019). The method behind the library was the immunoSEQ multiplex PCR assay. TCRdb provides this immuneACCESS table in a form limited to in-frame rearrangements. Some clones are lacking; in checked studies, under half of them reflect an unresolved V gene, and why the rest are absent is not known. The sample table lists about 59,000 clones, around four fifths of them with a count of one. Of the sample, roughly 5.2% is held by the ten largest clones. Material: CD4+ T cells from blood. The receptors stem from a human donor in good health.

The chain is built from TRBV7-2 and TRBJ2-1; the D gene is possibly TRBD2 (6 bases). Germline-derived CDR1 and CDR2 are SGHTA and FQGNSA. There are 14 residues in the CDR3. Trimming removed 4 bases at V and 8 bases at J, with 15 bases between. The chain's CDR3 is CASSSGTFNDEQFF. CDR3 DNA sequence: TGTGCCAGCAGCTCCGGGACTTTTAACGATGAGCAGTTCTTC.

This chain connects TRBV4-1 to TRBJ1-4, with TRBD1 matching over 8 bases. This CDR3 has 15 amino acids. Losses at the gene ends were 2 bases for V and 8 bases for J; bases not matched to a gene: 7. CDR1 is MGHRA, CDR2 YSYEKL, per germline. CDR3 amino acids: CASSQPRQGSEKLFF. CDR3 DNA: TGCGCCAGCAGCCAACCCAGACAGGGGAGCGAAAAACTGTTTTTT.

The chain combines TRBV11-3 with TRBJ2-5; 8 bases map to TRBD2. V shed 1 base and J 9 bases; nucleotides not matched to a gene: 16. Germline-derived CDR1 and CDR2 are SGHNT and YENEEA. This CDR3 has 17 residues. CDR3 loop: CASSLATSGHRGLAQYF. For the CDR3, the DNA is TGTGCCAGCAGCTTAGCCACTAGCGGCCACCGTGGATTGGCCCAGTACTTC.

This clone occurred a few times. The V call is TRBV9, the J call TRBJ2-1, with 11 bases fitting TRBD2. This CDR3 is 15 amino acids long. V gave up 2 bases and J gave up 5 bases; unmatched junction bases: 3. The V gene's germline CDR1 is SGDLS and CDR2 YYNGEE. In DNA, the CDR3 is TGTGCCAGCAGCGTTTCACTAGCGGGGGACAATGAGCAGTTCTTC. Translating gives CASSVSLAGDNEQFF.

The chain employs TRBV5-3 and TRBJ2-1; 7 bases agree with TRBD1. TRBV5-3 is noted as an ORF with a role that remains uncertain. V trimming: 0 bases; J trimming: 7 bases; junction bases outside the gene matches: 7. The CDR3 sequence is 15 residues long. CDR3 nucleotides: TGTGCCAGAAGCTTGGTTGGCTTGACAGGGAATGAGCAGTTCTTC. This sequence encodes CARSLVGLTGNEQFF.

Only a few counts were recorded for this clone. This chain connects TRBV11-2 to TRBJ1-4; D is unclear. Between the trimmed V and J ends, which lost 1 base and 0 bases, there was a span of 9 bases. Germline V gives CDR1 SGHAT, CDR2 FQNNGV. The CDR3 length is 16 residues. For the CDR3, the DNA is TGTGCCAGCAGCTTAGGGTCTCGTCCAACTAATGAAAAACTGTTTTTT. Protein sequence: CASSLGSRPTNEKLFF.

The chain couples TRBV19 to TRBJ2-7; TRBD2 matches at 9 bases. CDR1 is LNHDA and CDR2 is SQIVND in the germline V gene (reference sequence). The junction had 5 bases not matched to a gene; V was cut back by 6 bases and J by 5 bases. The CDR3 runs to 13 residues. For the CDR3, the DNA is TGTGCCAGTAGGGCGGGAGGGAGGCACGAGCAGTACTTC. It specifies CASRAGGRHEQYF.

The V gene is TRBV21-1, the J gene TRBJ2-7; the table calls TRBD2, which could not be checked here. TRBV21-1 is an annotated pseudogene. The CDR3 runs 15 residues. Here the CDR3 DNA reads TGTGCCAGCAGCAAGGGACTAGCGGACCCCTACGAGCAGTACTTC. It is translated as CASSKGLADPYEQYF.

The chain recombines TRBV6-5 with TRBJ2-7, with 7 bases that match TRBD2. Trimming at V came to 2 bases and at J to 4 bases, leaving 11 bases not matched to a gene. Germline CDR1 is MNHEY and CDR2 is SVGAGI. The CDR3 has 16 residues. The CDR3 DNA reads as TGTGCCAGCAGTTACACAACTAGCGCCCTGGGGTACGAGCAGTACTTC. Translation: CASSYTTSALGYEQYF.

The CDR3 coding sequence is TGTGCCAGCAGGGCAGGGATAGATGGCTATGGCTACACCTTC. It specifies CASRAGIDGYGYTF. The chain links TRBV2 to TRBJ1-2; TRBD1 is a possible D gene (5 bases). The CDR3 runs to 14 residues. The V gene's germline CDR1 is SNHLY and CDR2 FYNNEI. Trimming shortened V by 6 bases and J by 4 bases, and 15 bases separated the two germline ends.